Reported below is one TCR beta chain. What it recognizes is unknown. Sequencing used immunoSEQ multiplex PCR; TCRdb keeps in-frame clones, though not all of them. The table has around 15,000 clones, about 80% seen once. This entry belongs to a study of somatic mutations in cytotoxic T cells in rheumatoid arthritis. The wider study: It was right after diagnosis, before any treatment, that patient blood (around 33 ml EDTA) was drawn. Purity of nearly 100% was reached when some V beta antibody-stained T-cell populations were flow-sorted, including V beta1+ cells sequenced for TCRB. Regarding the study as a whole: With age, CD8+ clonality increased in rheumatoid arthritis patients, whereas no such increase appeared in healthy controls.

Separation of CD4+ and CD8+ cells was performed by positive magnetic bead selection, and purity was verified by flow cytometry. V was clipped by 8 bases and J by 9 bases; unmatched bases: 12. In germline, CDR1 is LNHDA, CDR2 SQIVND (reference sequence). CDR3 size: 13 residues. This chain joins TRBV19 and TRBJ2-7; 8 bases are shared with TRBD2. Material for sequencing was CD8+ T cells sorted from blood. This clonotype originated in an adult with rheumatoid arthritis. The CDR3: CASATGGLIGQYF. Written as DNA, the CDR3 is TGTGCCAGTGCGACGGGAGGGCTAATAGGGCAGTACTTC.